Shown below are 17 T cell receptor beta chains from a single sample sequenced in a study of T-cell reconstitution after alpha-beta-depleted transplantation in children (dated by TCRdb to the mid-2010s). The treatment or condition label corresponds to: allogeneic hematopoietic cell transplantation with graft depleted of TCRalphabeta T cells and CD19 B cells. The library was prepared using PCR. These reads were obtained on an Illumina HiSeq 2500. To normalize quantification of the TCRbeta repertoire, the TCR libraries were built with molecular barcoding that relied on unique molecular identifiers. In-frame beta chains were kept once TCRdb had trimmed the public reads at Q25 with fastp and called clones with MiXCR. Each CDR3 protein appears once, grouped with its most common genes and DNA. This sample holds a few hundred thousand distinct CDR3 sequences; 10% to 15% were observed only once. Clones ranked in the top ten supply about 2.2% of the sample.

The sequencing used PBMCs, mostly from graft donor cells, collected 360 days after TCRalphabeta/CD19-depleted stem cell transplant. The receptors were sampled from a male patient between 10 and 17 years old who had a stem cell transplant for acute myeloid leukemia, so the T cells may come from the graft donor.

This sequence joins TRBV5-1 and TRBJ1-1; 10 bases are a match to TRBD1. The CDR3 extends over 15 amino acids. The V and J ends lost 3 bases and 1 base, in that order; junction bases with no gene match: 3. Germline V gene sequence: CDR1 SGHRS, CDR2 YFSETQ. CDR3 residues: CASSSRDRGNTEAFF. The CDR3, as DNA: TGCGCCAGCAGCTCCCGGGACAGGGGGAACACTGAAGCTTTCTTT. Combining the CDR3 with reference TRBV5-1 and TRBJ1-1 gives the whole variable domain KAGVTQTPRYLIKTRGQQVTLSCSPISGHRSVSWYQQTPGQGLQFLFEYFSETQRNKGNFPGRFSGRQFSNSRSEMNVSTLELGDSALYLCASSSRDRGNTEAFFGQGTRLTVV.

This clonotype was detected only a few times. The V call is TRBV20-1, the J call TRBJ2-4; D is possibly TRBD2 (5 bases). The CDR3 runs to 15 residues. Germline CDR1 DFQATT, CDR2 SNEGSKA (reference sequence). V shed 3 bases and J shed 8 bases, with 20 bases lying between them. The CDR3 bases are TGCAGTGCTAGGGGTCAACGCGGGCTTCTGGACATTCAGTACTTC. Encoded protein: CSARGQRGLLDIQYF.

The chain couples TRBV28 to TRBJ1-2, with no clear D. The CDR3 totals 11 residues. Trimming shortened V by 6 bases and J by 4 bases, and 6 bases separated the two germline ends. Germline CDR1 is MDHEN and CDR2 is SYDVKM. The CDR3 reads CASSPPYGYTF. CDR3 nucleotide sequence: TGTGCCAGCAGCCCCCCCTATGGCTACACCTTC.

The rearrangement joins TRBV19 to TRBJ2-6; 8 nucleotides line up with TRBD1. This CDR3 has 20 amino acids. V lost 3 bases and J lost 4; bases outside the gene matches: 17. Germline CDR1 LNHDA, CDR2 SQIVND (reference sequence). The CDR3 DNA reads TGTGCCAGTAGTATTCGGACAGGGCCAAACCCCCGGCTGGGGGCCAACGTCCTGACTTTC. Translation gives CASSIRTGPNPRLGANVLTF.

This clonotype has ten or more counts. The rearrangement links TRBV7-3 to TRBJ1-1, with 10 nucleotides matching TRBD1. Looked up from germline, CDR1 is SGHTA and CDR2 is FQGTGA. This CDR3 spans 15 amino acids. J gave up 1 base and V 5 bases, and 4 bases lay outside the gene matches. CDR3 residues: CASSPDRGANTEAFF. The CDR3 nucleotides are TGTGCCAGCAGCCCGGACAGGGGGGCGAACACTGAAGCTTTCTTT.

The chain couples TRBV29-1 to TRBJ2-7, with D tentatively TRBD2 (6 bases). The CDR3 loop spans 12 amino acids. Germline assignment: CDR1 SQVTM and CDR2 ANQGSEA. Trimming left V 6 bases short and J 2 bases short, with 11 bases between. The CDR3 nucleotides are TGCAGCGTAGGGCGGGATCCCTACGAGCAGTACTTC. It encodes CSVGRDPYEQYF.

Only a few counts were recorded for this clonotype. This chain joins TRBV11-2 and TRBJ2-1; 7 bases agree with TRBD2. The germline CDR1 and CDR2 sequences are SGHAT and FQNNGV. The CDR3 runs 18 residues. V shed 0 bases, J shed 4 bases, and the junction held 12 bases outside the gene matches. The CDR3 DNA is TGTGCCAGCAGCTTAGATCCTTTCTGGACTAGGTCTTACAATGAGCAGTTCTTC. Encoded protein: CASSLDPFWTRSYNEQFF. The full variable domain, completed using reference TRBV11-2 and TRBJ2-1, is EAGVAQSPRYKIIEKRQSVAFWCNPISGHATLYWYQQILGQGPKLLIQFQNNGVVDDSQLPKDRFSAERLKGVDSTLKIQPAKLEDSAVYLCASSLDPFWTRSYNEQFFGPGTRLTVL.

This clonotype showed up just a few times. The gene calls are TRBV20-1 and TRBJ2-3; D ambiguous. V lost 6 bases, J lost 0 bases, and 10 bases lay in between. The CDR3 runs 13 residues. CDR1 and CDR2 (germline): DFQATT, SNEGSKA (reference sequence). The CDR3 protein is CSARTESTDTQYF. As DNA, the CDR3 is TGCAGTGCCAGGACGGAGAGCACAGATACGCAGTATTTT.

The V call is TRBV19, the J call TRBJ2-4; TRBD1 is a possible D gene (6 bases). CDR3 length: 17 amino acids. The germline V gene encodes CDR1 LNHDA and CDR2 SQIVND (reference sequence). V was cut by 9 bases and J by 1 base, with 22 bases left in between. The CDR3 DNA sequence: TGTGCCAGCGGGACAAATGGGGGACACTCGGCCAAAAACATTCAGTACTTC. It translates to CASGTNGGHSAKNIQYF.

J is TRBJ2-3 and V is TRBV24-1; unclear D gene. Trimming shortened V by 0 bases and J by 2 bases, and 17 bases separated the two germline ends. CDR1 and CDR2 (germline): KGHDR, SFDVKD. The CDR3 totals 18 residues. In nucleotides, the CDR3 is TGTGCCACCAGTGATTTGAGGAAGGATTCCACACACACAGATACGCAGTATTTT. This translates into CATSDLRKDSTHTDTQYF.

This chain links TRBV4-1 with TRBJ2-7; D is possibly TRBD1 or TRBD2 (5 bases each). Germline loops: CDR1 MGHRA, CDR2 YSYEKL. This CDR3 region has 15 residues. Trimming cost V 4 bases and J 1 base, with 14 bases left between them. The CDR3 sequence: CASSRGVAGSYEQYF. CDR3 nucleotide sequence: TGCGCCAGCAGCCGAGGGGTGGCTGGATCCTACGAGCAGTACTTC.

Turning to this clonotype: One end of the junction varies from germline; a read error may be responsible. CDR3 sequence: CSVQGTDYGFTF. The DNA of the CDR3 is TGCAGCGTTCAAGGGACGGACTATGGCTTCACCTTC. The chain combines TRBV29-1 with TRBJ1-2; D is perhaps TRBD1 (5 bases). Germline-derived CDR1 and CDR2 are SQVTM and ANQGSEA. The CDR3 extends over 12 amino acids.

The sample holds many counts of this clonotype. The genes are TRBV28 and TRBJ2-1; 7 bases are a match to TRBD1. CDR1 is MDHEN and CDR2 is SYDVKM in the germline V gene. This CDR3 has 14 residues. With 4 bases clipped from V and 5 bases from J, the junction kept 5 bases outside the gene matches. DNA for the CDR3: TGTGCCAGCAGTTCTAGGGACAGAGACAATGAGCAGTTCTTC. Protein: CASSSRDRDNEQFF.

This clonotype was seen more than once but under ten times. The chain uses TRBV20-1 and TRBJ2-3; D is possibly TRBD2 (6 bases). This CDR3 contains 12 residues. Trimming stripped 5 bases from V and 4 bases from J, with 10 bases between. Germline lookup yields CDR1 DFQATT and CDR2 SNEGSKA (reference sequence). CDR3 protein: CSALAESDTQYF. The CDR3, as DNA: TGCAGTGCTTTAGCGGAATCAGATACGCAGTATTTT.

This clonotype was detected only a few times. The chain links TRBV5-1 to TRBJ1-4; 7 bases map to TRBD1. Per the germline V gene, CDR1 is SGHRS and CDR2 is YFSETQ. The ends lost 0 bases at V and 7 bases at J; junction bases unmatched: 3. The CDR3 extends over 14 amino acids. The CDR3 loop is CASSLDRGSEKLFF. CDR3 DNA sequence: TGCGCCAGCAGCTTGGACAGGGGAAGTGAAAAACTGTTTTTT.

The chain has TRBV7-9 and TRBJ2-1, with D perhaps matching TRBD1 (6 bases). The CDR3 loop spans 13 amino acids. The V gene's germline CDR1 is SEHNR and CDR2 FQNEAQ (reference sequence). Trimming cost V 2 bases and J 6 bases, with 8 bases left between them. CDR3 DNA sequence: TGTGCCAGCAGCTTAACAGGGAGCAATGAGCAGTTCTTC. This translates into CASSLTGSNEQFF.

As DNA, the CDR3 is TGTGCCAGCAGCTTAGACCTGGGGGACAGGGGTTCCAATGAGCAGTTCTTC. Its translation is CASSLDLGDRGSNEQFF. The gene calls are TRBV7-8 and TRBJ2-1; TRBD1 agrees at 10 bases. The junction had 9 bases not matched to a gene; V was cut back by 1 base and J by 6 bases. The germline V gene encodes CDR1 SGHVS and CDR2 FQNEAQ. The CDR3 extends over 17 amino acids.